These 21 T cell receptor beta chains were sequenced from one sample in a study of cytomegalovirus exposure and HLA in healthy donors. PCR amplification relied on 60 Vbeta primers (plus 13 Jbeta primers). TCRdb's copy holds only in-frame clones and misses some; the assay was immunoSEQ multiplex PCR. The table has around 100,000 clones, over 60% seen once. The sample taken for sequencing was PBMCs. These receptors originate from a man aged 30-40 years in good health and CMV-seropositive.

CDR3 region: CASPGTRSTDTQYF. DNA of the CDR3: TGTGCCTCCCCCGGGACTAGGAGCACAGATACGCAGTATTTT. V gene TRBV30 combines with J gene TRBJ2-3; 8 positions agree with TRBD2. The CDR3 extends over 14 amino acids. Germline V gene sequence: CDR1 GTSNPN, CDR2 SVGIG (reference sequence). V lost 7 bases, J lost 0 bases, and 6 bases stayed unmatched.

In the case of this clone: An end of the junction differs from the germline gene, which may be a read error. J is TRBJ2-6 and V is TRBV7-9, with TRBD2 matching 8 bases. Germline CDR1 reads SEHNR; CDR2 reads FQNEAQ (reference sequence). The CDR3 loop spans 18 amino acids. The CDR3 reads CSSSPIRGGPPGANVLTF. The CDR3 bases are TGTTCCAGCTCACCTATACGGGGGGGCCCCCCTGGGGCCAACGTCCTGACTTTC.

The chain couples TRBV7-5 to TRBJ1-1. TRBV7-5 is a documented pseudogene. The CDR3 loop spans 12 amino acids. Here the CDR3 DNA reads TGTGTCAGAAGCTTTGGGGGGACTGAAGCTTTCTTT. Protein product: CVRSFGGTEAFF.

Concerning this clone: At one of its ends the junction is not consistent with the germline gene, which may arise from a read error. This sample also contains other DNA sequences that code for the same CDR3. The rearrangement uses TRBV28 and TRBJ1-3, with D possibly being TRBD1 (6 bases). CDR1 and CDR2 (germline): MDHEN, SYDVKM. CDR3 length: 16 residues. DNA of the CDR3: TGTGCCAGCAGCAGTCCGGGACACCTCTCTGGCAACACCATATATTTT. Its translation is CASSSPGHLSGNTIYF.

This clone appeared once. The chain links TRBV11-3 to TRBJ1-5; D is uncertain. Germline V CDR1 and CDR2: SGHNT, YENEEA. The V and J ends lost 4 bases and 6 bases respectively, with 22 bases between them. CDR3 size: 17 residues. The DNA for the CDR3 is TGTGCCAGCAGCTCTCCGGGCCCGGGGAGTGATGGTCAGCCCCAGCATTTT. Encoded protein: CASSSPGPGSDGQPQHF.

The chain combines TRBV10-1 with TRBJ2-7; D perhaps matches TRBD1 (6 bases). Trimming took 0 bases from V and 2 from J, leaving 8 bases between them. The CDR3 has 14 residues. Germline V gene sequence: CDR1 WNHNN, CDR2 SYGVQD (reference sequence). CDR3 bases: TGCGCCAGCAGTGAGTCGAACAGGGCCTACGAGCAGTACTTC. Residues: CASSESNRAYEQYF.

The chain links TRBV6-5 to TRBJ2-7; 7 bases align to TRBD1. From germline, CDR1 is MNHEY and CDR2 SVGAGI. The CDR3 consists of 15 residues. Trimming took 6 bases from V and 3 from J; bases not matched to a gene: 11. CDR3 DNA: TGTGCCAGCAGACCATACTACAGGGGTAACTACGAGCAGTACTTC. This sequence encodes CASRPYYRGNYEQYF.

This clone came up a few times. J is TRBJ2-6 and V is TRBV6-5; perhaps TRBD1 as D (6 bases). Germline lookup yields CDR1 MNHEY and CDR2 SVGAGI. The CDR3 length is 16 residues. Trimming left V 4 bases short and J 4 bases short, with 14 bases between. As DNA, the CDR3 is TGTGCCAGCAGTTCCTCAGGGGCGGAAGGGGCCAACGTCCTGACTTTC. Protein: CASSSSGAEGANVLTF.

This rearrangement joins TRBV11-2 to TRBJ2-7, with 11 bases identical to TRBD2. The CDR3 has 16 amino acids. V shed 0 bases and J 2 bases; nucleotides not matched to a gene: 3. Germline V gene data show CDR1 as SGHAT and CDR2 as FQNNGV. DNA for the CDR3: TGTGCCAGCAGCTTAGAGCCTAGCGGGGGGACCTACGAGCAGTACTTC. It specifies CASSLEPSGGTYEQYF.

This chain links TRBV27 with TRBJ1-2, with TRBD1 matching over 7 bases. In germline, CDR1 is MNHEY, CDR2 SMNVEV (reference sequence). Trimming removed 3 bases from V and 6 bases from J; junction bases left unmatched: 10. The CDR3 spans 15 residues. The CDR3 here is CASSFDRQGRDGYTF. In nucleotides, the CDR3 is TGTGCCAGCAGTTTTGATAGACAGGGACGGGATGGCTACACCTTC.

Here the CDR3 DNA reads TGTGCCTGGACAGGAGGGAGTTTCGGCGAGCAGTACTTC. It codes for CAWTGGSFGEQYF. The chain carries TRBV30 and TRBJ2-7, with D maybe TRBD2 (6 bases). Trimming took off 4 bases at V and 6 bases at J, with 16 bases between the two ends. Germline values: CDR1 GTSNPN, CDR2 SVGIG (reference sequence). The CDR3 loop spans 13 amino acids.

The chain is built from TRBV5-4 and TRBJ2-5; D might be TRBD2 (6 bases). The CDR3 extends over 14 amino acids. V lost 1 base and J lost 3, with 10 bases in between. Germline V lookup: CDR1 SGHNT, CDR2 YYREEE (reference sequence). CDR3 amino acids: CASSLTGGEETQYF. DNA for the CDR3: TGTGCCAGCAGCTTGACCGGAGGGGAAGAGACCCAGTACTTC.

V is TRBV4-1 and J is TRBJ2-2, with a tentative D call TRBD1 (6 bases). CDR3 length: 14 residues. Germline V gene lookup returns CDR1 MGHRA and CDR2 YSYEKL. V was clipped by 4 bases and J by 6 bases, with 12 bases between them. The CDR3 region is CASSPGEFAGELFF. The CDR3 DNA follows: TGCGCCAGCAGCCCAGGGGAGTTCGCCGGGGAGCTGTTTTTT.

The V call is TRBV5-1, the J call TRBJ2-5; TRBD2 matches 7 bases. The V and J ends lost 0 bases and 1 base, in that order; junction bases with no gene match: 6. CDR1 and CDR2 (germline): SGHRS, YFSETQ. This CDR3 is 16 amino acids long. This CDR3 is CASSLGIGGTQETQYF. In DNA, the CDR3 is TGCGCCAGCAGCTTGGGAATCGGGGGGACCCAAGAGACCCAGTACTTC.

V and J are TRBV5-1 and TRBJ2-5; TRBD1 matches 7 bases. The assigned J gene may be wrong: the sequence end matches TRBJ2-7 better. There are 14 residues in the CDR3. CDR1 and CDR2 from the germline V gene are SGHRS and YFSETQ. The CDR3 here is CASSPRTGVHEQYF. The CDR3 DNA sequence: TGCGCCAGCAGCCCGCGAACAGGGGTCCACGAGCAGTACTTC.

V is TRBV13 and J is TRBJ2-7; TRBD1 agrees at 8 bases. V lost 6 bases, J lost 7 bases, and 8 bases stayed unmatched. The CDR3 consists of 13 residues. CDR1 and CDR2 (germline): PRHDT, FYEKMQ (reference sequence). The CDR3 region is CASSFQGAGEQYF. The CDR3 coding sequence is TGTGCCAGCAGTTTTCAGGGGGCAGGAGAGCAGTACTTC.

The rearrangement links TRBV5-1 to TRBJ1-3, with unresolved D. The CDR3 loop spans 16 amino acids. Germline CDR1 and CDR2: SGHRS and YFSETQ. Trimming stripped 4 bases from V and 0 bases from J, with 14 bases between. The CDR3 region is CASSISQPFSGNTIYF. The CDR3 DNA sequence: TGCGCCAGCAGCATCTCACAGCCTTTCTCTGGAAACACCATATATTTT. The full variable domain, in which reference TRBV5-1 and TRBJ1-3 provide the parts outside the CDR3, is KAGVTQTPRYLIKTRGQQVTLSCSPISGHRSVSWYQQTPGQGLQFLFEYFSETQRNKGNFPGRFSGRQFSNSRSEMNVSTLELGDSALYLCASSISQPFSGNTIYFGEGSWLTVV.

The chain recombines TRBV28 with TRBJ1-2; 7 positions agree with TRBD1. In germline, CDR1 is MDHEN, CDR2 SYDVKM. This CDR3 spans 13 amino acids. V shed 6 bases, J shed 7 bases, and the junction held 8 bases outside the gene matches. The CDR3 region is CASSPQGSRGYTF. As DNA, the CDR3 is TGTGCCAGCAGCCCACAGGGGTCTCGTGGCTACACCTTC.

This clone was seen a few times. This sequence joins TRBV7-9 and TRBJ1-1, with 7 bases that match TRBD1. Trimming took 3 bases from V and 5 from J; bases not matched to a gene: 9. The CDR3 covers 15 residues. Germline assignment: CDR1 SEHNR and CDR2 FQNEAQ (reference sequence). CDR3 bases: TGTGCCAGCAGCTTGCGACAGGGTTTGGAGACTGAAGCTTTCTTT. This encodes CASSLRQGLETEAFF.

The chain is built from TRBV6-5 and TRBJ2-5; D unresolved. The DNA end is a closer match to TRBJ2-7, so the J assignment may be wrong. The germline V gene encodes CDR1 MNHEY and CDR2 SVGAGI. CDR3 length: 14 amino acids. The DNA of the CDR3 is TGTGCCAGCAGCCGAGCCTCCATTAAGCACGAGCAGTACTTC. It specifies CASSRASIKHEQYF.

The chain combines TRBV10-3 with TRBJ2-1, with 9 bases matching TRBD2. Germline-derived CDR1 and CDR2 are ENHRY and SYGVKD. The CDR3 runs to 15 residues. Trimming removed 6 bases from V and 5 bases from J; junction bases left unmatched: 8. DNA of the CDR3: TGTGCCATCAGGAACAGCGGGGGGCCTAACAATGAGCAGTTCTTC. As protein: CAIRNSGGPNNEQFF.